These 20 T cell receptor beta chains were all obtained from the same sample, sequenced in a study of OX40 agonist ivuxolimab in advanced cancers. The table came from immunoSEQ multiplex PCR; TCRdb's copy has only in-frame clones and leaves some out. The sample holds roughly 80,000 clones, more than 90% seen once. The source material was CD4+ or CD8+ T cells sorted from blood, sampled in a trial of the OX40 agonist ivuxolimab. These receptors all come from an adult with an advanced solid tumor such as melanoma, head and neck, liver or kidney cancer.

V usage is TRBV5-1 and J usage is TRBJ1-2; D is ambiguous. Trimming cost V 4 bases and J 5 bases, with 24 bases left between them. The CDR3 totals 17 residues. The germline CDR1 and CDR2 sequences are SGHRS and YFSETQ. The CDR3 DNA reads as TGCGCCAGCAGCCCACAACCTCTTACGGGTCCGGAATATGGCTACACCTTC. Translation gives CASSPQPLTGPEYGYTF.

The chain employs TRBV7-9 and TRBJ2-1; 7 bases align to TRBD1. V shed 1 base, J shed 9 bases, and the junction held 12 bases outside the gene matches. The CDR3 length is 16 residues. Germline CDR1 is SEHNR and CDR2 is FQNEAQ (reference sequence). CDR3 nucleotide sequence: TGTGCCAGCAGCTTAGTAGCCTCCACAGGGGTTGTTGAGCAGTTCTTC. Residues: CASSLVASTGVVEQFF.

About this clone itself: Because the CDR3 is missing its conserved closing phenylalanine or tryptophan, this is likely a read error. This sequence joins TRBV28 and TRBJ1-2; 8 bases match TRBD1. The CDR3 is 14 residues long. Germline CDR1 MDHEN, CDR2 SYDVKM. Trimming removed 1 base from V and 6 bases from J; junction bases left unmatched: 4. CDR3 in amino acids: CASSLYDRGNGYTL. DNA for the CDR3: TGTGCCAGCAGTTTATACGACAGGGGTAATGGCTACACCCTC.

This chain uses TRBV19 with TRBJ2-1; D might be TRBD1 (5 bases). This CDR3 region has 13 residues. Per germline, CDR1 LNHDA and CDR2 SQIVND (reference sequence). V lost 3 bases and J 4 bases, leaving 7 bases between the germline ends. CDR3 amino acids: CASSISGYNEQFF. The DNA of the CDR3 is TGTGCCAGTAGTATTTCAGGGTACAATGAGCAGTTCTTC.

This clone has only a few counts. The gene calls are TRBV28 and TRBJ1-2; the D gene is possibly TRBD1 (5 bases). Germline V lookup: CDR1 MDHEN, CDR2 SYDVKM. This CDR3 has 15 residues. Trimming pared 6 bases from V and 3 bases from J, leaving 17 bases between. The CDR3 nucleotides read TGTGCCAGCAGGCAGAGAACTACAGGCGACTATGGCTACACCTTC. Translating it yields CASRQRTTGDYGYTF.

This clone was picked up one time. The chain couples TRBV29-1 to TRBJ2-5, with TRBD1 matching 8 bases. CDR1 is SQVTM and CDR2 is ANQGSEA in the germline V gene. The CDR3 loop spans 15 amino acids. After removal of 4 bases from V and 2 bases from J, the junction contained 9 bases not matched to a gene. CDR3 protein: CSVAGNRGMQETQYF. The DNA of the CDR3 is TGCAGCGTTGCTGGGAACAGGGGGATGCAAGAGACCCAGTACTTC.

The chain employs TRBV7-2 and TRBJ2-3, with D tentatively TRBD1 or TRBD2 (6 bases each). Between the trimmed V and J ends, which lost 3 bases and 5 bases, there was a span of 15 bases. The V gene's germline CDR1 is SGHTA and CDR2 FQGNSA. There are 15 residues in the CDR3. The CDR3 loop is CASSLRYRGVDTQYF. The CDR3 coding sequence is TGTGCCAGCAGCTTGCGGTATAGGGGGGTAGATACGCAGTATTTT.

The V and J genes are TRBV2 and TRBJ2-1; TRBD2 might be the D (6 bases). The V end lost 7 bases, the J end lost 8 bases, and 12 bases lay between the germline ends. In germline, CDR1 is SNHLY, CDR2 FYNNEI. CDR3 size: 12 residues. CDR3 DNA sequence: TGTGCCAGCATCCTGGAGGGGCATGAGCAGTTCTTC. Encoded protein: CASILEGHEQFF.

This clone appeared a single time. This sequence joins TRBV28 and TRBJ2-7; D gene ambiguous. V was cut by 4 bases and J by 5 bases, with 12 bases left in between. CDR3 length equals 13 residues. Germline CDR1 is MDHEN and CDR2 is SYDVKM. Here the CDR3 DNA reads TGTGCCAGCAGTTCCCGGGCGCCCCACGAGCAGTACTTC. Amino acid sequence: CASSSRAPHEQYF.

V is TRBV11-2 and J is TRBJ2-7; 8 positions agree with TRBD1. The trim removed 3 bases at V and 3 bases at J, leaving 1 base unmatched. This CDR3 contains 13 residues. CDR1 and CDR2 (germline): SGHAT, FQNNGV. DNA for the CDR3: TGTGCCAGCAGCTTCGGACAGGGCTACGAGCAGTACTTC. Translation gives CASSFGQGYEQYF.

The rearrangement links TRBV30 to TRBJ1-5; no reliable D call. There are 16 residues in the CDR3. Trimming removed 7 bases from V and 4 bases from J, with 23 bases in between. From germline, CDR1 is GTSNPN and CDR2 SVGIG (reference sequence). Written as DNA, the CDR3 is TGTGCCTCGATCAAGAAGGGCCTAGGGCCTAATCAGCCCCAGCATTTT. It yields the protein CASIKKGLGPNQPQHF.

This clone was detected only once. This chain uses TRBV7-2 with TRBJ2-2; 9 bases are shared with TRBD2. The V and J ends lost 2 bases and 4 bases, in that order; junction bases with no gene match: 5. CDR3 length equals 16 residues. The germline gives CDR1 SGHTA, CDR2 FQGNSA. CDR3 amino acids: CASSLRSAGGTGELFF. As DNA, the CDR3 is TGTGCCAGCAGCTTACGCTCAGCGGGAGGCACCGGGGAGCTGTTTTTT.

The chain uses TRBV7-6 and TRBJ2-5, with D possibly being TRBD1 or TRBD2 (5 bases each). The CDR3 length is 20 residues. V was pared by 2 bases and J by 5 bases, with 30 bases between. The germline CDR1 and CDR2 sequences are SGHVS and FNYEAQ. CDR3 residues: CASSLKALFLLGRLAETQYF. The CDR3 DNA reads TGTGCCAGCAGCTTAAAGGCTTTGTTTCTGTTGGGACGCCTTGCGGAGACCCAGTACTTC.

The chain has TRBV7-6 and TRBJ2-5; the D is unclear. Germline lookup yields CDR1 SGHVS and CDR2 FNYEAQ. V shed 2 bases and J shed 2 bases, with 9 bases lying between them. The CDR3 length is 14 residues. The CDR3 region is CASSLRPGQETQYF. The DNA of the CDR3 is TGTGCCAGCAGCTTACGTCCAGGACAAGAGACCCAGTACTTC.

V usage is TRBV12-2 and J usage is TRBJ1-6; the D call TRBD1 from the table was never checked on the DNA. TRBV12-2 is classified as a pseudogene. This CDR3 spans 16 amino acids. The CDR3 sequence: CASRLALDRINSPLHF. CDR3 sequence (DNA): TGTGCAAGTCGCTTAGCCTTAGACAGAATTAATTCACCCCTCCACTTT.

The chain is built from TRBV9 and TRBJ2-3; no reliable D call. Deletions cut 0 bases from V and 0 bases from J, with 8 bases between. Germline values: CDR1 SGDLS, CDR2 YYNGEE. The CDR3 spans 15 residues. CDR3 amino acids: CASSVGPGSTDTQYF. In DNA, the CDR3 is TGTGCCAGCAGCGTAGGCCCCGGTAGCACAGATACGCAGTATTTT. Full variable domain (outside the CDR3, taken from reference TRBV9 and TRBJ2-3): DSGVTQTPKHLITATGQRVTLRCSPRSGDLSVYWYQQSLDQGLQFLIQYYNGEERAKGNILERFSAQQFPDLHSELNLSSLELGDSALYFCASSVGPGSTDTQYFGPGTRLTVL.

This clone was detected only a few times. The V call is TRBV5-6, the J call TRBJ1-1; no clear D. Germline CDR1 is SGHDT and CDR2 is YYEEEE. Trimming took off 2 bases at V and 3 bases at J, with 5 bases between the two ends. The CDR3 has 12 residues. In nucleotides, the CDR3 is TGTGCCAGCAGCTTTAGATACACTGAAGCTTTCTTT. Its translation is CASSFRYTEAFF. The full variable domain, with the rest looked up from reference TRBV5-6 and TRBJ1-1, is DAGVTQSPTHLIKTRGQQVTLRCSPKSGHDTVSWYQQALGQGPQFIFQYYEEEERQRGNFPDRFSGHQFPNYSSELNVNALLLGDSALYLCASSFRYTEAFFGQGTRLTVV.

V usage is TRBV5-1 and J usage is TRBJ2-1; maybe TRBD2 (6 bases). V lost 0 bases and J lost 7, with 14 bases in between. This CDR3 has 15 residues. Germline CDR1 SGHRS, CDR2 YFSETQ. The CDR3 DNA sequence: TGCGCCAGCAGCTTGGGTCCGGGAGCTAAGAATGAGCAGTTCTTC. Protein: CASSLGPGAKNEQFF. Drawing the rest from reference TRBV5-1 and TRBJ2-1, the complete variable domain is KAGVTQTPRYLIKTRGQQVTLSCSPISGHRSVSWYQQTPGQGLQFLFEYFSETQRNKGNFPGRFSGRQFSNSRSEMNVSTLELGDSALYLCASSLGPGAKNEQFFGPGTRLTVL.

The chain couples TRBV7-2 to TRBJ1-5; D call uncertain. The germline CDR1 and CDR2 sequences are SGHTA and FQGNSA. With 4 bases removed from V and 0 bases from J, the gap between germline ends came to 7 bases. There are 14 residues in the CDR3. This CDR3 is CASSSDVSNQPQHF. CDR3 nucleotide sequence: TGTGCCAGCAGCTCGGACGTTAGCAATCAGCCCCAGCATTTT.

The chain employs TRBV5-8 and TRBJ2-1, with D uncertain. Looked up from germline, CDR1 is SGHTS and CDR2 is YDEGEE. Trimming took off 0 bases at V and 7 bases at J, with 20 bases between the two ends. The CDR3 loop spans 17 amino acids. CDR3 nucleotides: TGTGCCAGCAGCTTGGAATCCGGAGCCCGGATAACTAATGAGCAGTTCTTC. The encoded protein is CASSLESGARITNEQFF.